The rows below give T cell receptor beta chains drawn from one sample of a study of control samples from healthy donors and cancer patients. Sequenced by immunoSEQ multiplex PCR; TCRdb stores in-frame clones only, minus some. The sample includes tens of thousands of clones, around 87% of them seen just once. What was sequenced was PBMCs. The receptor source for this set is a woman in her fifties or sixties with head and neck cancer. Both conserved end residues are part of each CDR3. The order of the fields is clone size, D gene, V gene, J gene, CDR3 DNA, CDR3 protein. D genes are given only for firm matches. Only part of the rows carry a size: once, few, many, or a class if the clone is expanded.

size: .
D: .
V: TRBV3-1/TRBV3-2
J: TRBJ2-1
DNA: TGTGCCAGCAGCCAAGTATATGAGCAGTTCTTC
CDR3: CASSQVYEQFF

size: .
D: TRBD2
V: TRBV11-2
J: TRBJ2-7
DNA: TGTGCCAGCAGCTTAGATGCTAGCGGGGGGCAATTTAGCTCCTACGAGCAGTACTTC
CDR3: CASSLDASGGQFSSYEQYF

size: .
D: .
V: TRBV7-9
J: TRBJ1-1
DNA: TGTGCCAGCAGCTTTCGGGACGGGAACACTGAAGCTTTCTTT
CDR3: CASSFRDGNTEAFF

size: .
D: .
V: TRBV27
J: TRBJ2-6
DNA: TGTGCCAGCACAACCTTGGGTGTGTCTGGGGCCAACGTCCTGACTTTC
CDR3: CASTTLGVSGANVLTF

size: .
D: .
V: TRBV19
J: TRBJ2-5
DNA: TGTGCCAGTAGTAATCGTGGGGGTCCCCACCAAGAGACCCAGTACTTC
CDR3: CASSNRGGPHQETQYF

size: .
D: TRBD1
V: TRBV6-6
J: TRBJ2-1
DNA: TGTGCCAGCAGCCGAGACAGGGGGCAGTACAATGAGCAGTTCTTC
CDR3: CASSRDRGQYNEQFF

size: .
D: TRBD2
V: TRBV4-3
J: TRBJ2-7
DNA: TGCGCCAGCAGCCAAGTGGGGGGAGGGGACGAGCAGTACTTC
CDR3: CASSQVGGGDEQYF

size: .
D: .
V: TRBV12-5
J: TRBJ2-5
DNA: TGTGCTAGTGGTTTGGGGGACCCCCAAGAGACCCAGTACTTC
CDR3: CASGLGDPQETQYF

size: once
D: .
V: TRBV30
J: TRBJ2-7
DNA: TGTGCCTTGGATGAGGGGGGGCTGGGCGAGCAGTACTTC
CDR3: CALDEGGLGEQYF

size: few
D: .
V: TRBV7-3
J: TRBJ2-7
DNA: TGTGCCAGCAGCTTAGGGGGGGCGTCGGACTACGAGCAGTACTTC
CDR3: CASSLGGASDYEQYF

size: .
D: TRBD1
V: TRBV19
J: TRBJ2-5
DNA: TGTGCCAGTAGTAGGCAGGGGGCTGGAGAGACCCAGTACTTC
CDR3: CASSRQGAGETQYF

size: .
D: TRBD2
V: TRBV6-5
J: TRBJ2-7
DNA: TGTGCCAGCAGCCAAGCGGGGGGTTCCTACGAGCAGTACTTC
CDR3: CASSQAGGSYEQYF

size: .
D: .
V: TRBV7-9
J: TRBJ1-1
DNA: TGTGCCAGCAGCTTAAACAGCTTGAACACTGAAGCTTTCTTT
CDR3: CASSLNSLNTEAFF

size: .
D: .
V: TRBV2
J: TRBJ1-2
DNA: TGTGCCAGCAGTGTGAGGCAAAACTATGGCTACACCTTC
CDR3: CASSVRQNYGYTF

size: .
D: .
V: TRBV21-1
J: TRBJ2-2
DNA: TGTGCCAGCACCTCCCTGGGACAGGGTTCCACCGGGGAGCTGTTTTTT
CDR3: CASTSLGQGSTGELFF

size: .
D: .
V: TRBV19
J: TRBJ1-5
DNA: TGTGCCAGTGTACTCCAGGGAAGGGGCAATCAGCCCCAGCATTTT
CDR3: CASVLQGRGNQPQHF

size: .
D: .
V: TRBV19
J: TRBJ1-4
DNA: TGTGCCAGTAGTATGGGAGACACTTCGCCTAATGAAAAACTGTTTTTT
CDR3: CASSMGDTSPNEKLFF

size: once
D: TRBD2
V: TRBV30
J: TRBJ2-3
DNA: TGTGCCTGGAGTGTACGGGGGGGCGCCACAGATACGCAGTATTTT
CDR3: CAWSVRGGATDTQYF

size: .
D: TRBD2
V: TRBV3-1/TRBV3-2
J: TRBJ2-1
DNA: TGTGCCAGCAGCCACGGACTAGCGGGGGGGCCGAGCTCCTACAATGAGCAGTTCTTC
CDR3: CASSHGLAGGPSSYNEQFF

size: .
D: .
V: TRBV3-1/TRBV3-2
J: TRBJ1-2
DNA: TGTGCCAGCAGCCAGCCCGGGTATGGCTACACCTTC
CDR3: CASSQPGYGYTF

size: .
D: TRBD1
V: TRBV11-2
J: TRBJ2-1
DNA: TGTGCCAGCAGCGAGGGACAGTCCCCCTACAATGAGCAGTTCTTC
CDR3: CASSEGQSPYNEQFF

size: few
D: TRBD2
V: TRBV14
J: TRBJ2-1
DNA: TGTGCCAGCAGCCCTAGCGGGGGGGCCGGGAATGAGCAGTTCTTC
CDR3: CASSPSGGAGNEQFF

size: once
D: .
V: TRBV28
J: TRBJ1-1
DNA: TGTGCCAGCAGTTTACAGGGTGGGGTCACTGAAGCTTTCTTT
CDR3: CASSLQGGVTEAFF

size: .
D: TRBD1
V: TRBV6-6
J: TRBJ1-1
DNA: TGTGCCAGTGTGAGGACAGGGGAGACTGAAGCTTTCTTT
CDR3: CASVRTGETEAFF

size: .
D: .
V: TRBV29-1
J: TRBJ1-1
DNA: TGCAGCGTTGAGGGTAGGGGTAACACTGAAGCTTTCTTT
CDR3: CSVEGRGNTEAFF

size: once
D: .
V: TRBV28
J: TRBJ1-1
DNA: TGTGCCAGCAGTTTATCCCGCAAGGTGGCTTTCTTT
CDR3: CASSLSRKVAFF

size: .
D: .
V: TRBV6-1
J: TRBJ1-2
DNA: TGTGCCAGCAGTGAATCCCGCGGGGCGTATGGCTACACCTTC
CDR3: CASSESRGAYGYTF

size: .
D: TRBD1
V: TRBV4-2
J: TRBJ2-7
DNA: TGTGCCAGCAGCCAAGGGGTAGGACAGGGACCTACCTACGAGCAGTACTTC
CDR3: CASSQGVGQGPTYEQYF

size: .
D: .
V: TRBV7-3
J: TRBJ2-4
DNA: TGTGCCAGCAGCTTAAATGAAGGCCAGCGAAGAGCCAAAAACATTCAGTACTTC
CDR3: CASSLNEGQRRAKNIQYF

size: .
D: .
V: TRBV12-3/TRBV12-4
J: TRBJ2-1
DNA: TGTGCCAGCAAGGAGGGAAATGAGCAGTTCTTC
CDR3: CASKEGNEQFF

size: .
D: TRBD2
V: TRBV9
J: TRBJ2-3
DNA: TGTGCCAGCAGCTCTAGCGGGGGCACAGATACGCAGTATTTT
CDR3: CASSSSGGTDTQYF

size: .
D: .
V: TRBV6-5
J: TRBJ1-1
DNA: TGTGCCAGCAGGGACAAAGGACGGCTGAACACTGAAGCTTTCTTT
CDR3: CASRDKGRLNTEAFF

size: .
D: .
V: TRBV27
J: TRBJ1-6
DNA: TGTGCCAGCAGTTTATTACTGGCCAATTCACCCCTCCACTTT
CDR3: CASSLLLANSPLHF

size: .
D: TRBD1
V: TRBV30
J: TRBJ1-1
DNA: TGTGCCTGGAGGGACAGGGATGCAGCTTTCTTT
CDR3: CAWRDRDAAFF

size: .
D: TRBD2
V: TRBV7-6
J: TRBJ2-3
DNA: TGTGCCAGCAGCCCGTTAGCGGGGGGCACAGATACGCAGTATTTT
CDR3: CASSPLAGGTDTQYF

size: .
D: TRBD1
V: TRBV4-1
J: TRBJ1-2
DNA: TGCGCCAGCAGCCAAGGGCCTACAGGGGAGGCTACACTCTTGGGGAGAGGCTACACCTTC
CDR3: CASSQGPTGEATLLGRGYTF

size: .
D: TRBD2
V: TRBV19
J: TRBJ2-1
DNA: TGTGCCAGTAGTATACGGACTAGCGGGGGGCCAAAGGACCTCAATGAGCAGTTCTTC
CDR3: CASSIRTSGGPKDLNEQFF

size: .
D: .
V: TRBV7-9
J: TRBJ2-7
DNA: TGTGCCAGCAGCTCCGGACAGTACTCCTACGAGCAGTACTTC
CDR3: CASSSGQYSYEQYF

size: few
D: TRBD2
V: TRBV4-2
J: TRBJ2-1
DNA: TGTGCCAGCAGCCAAGATCCCCAGACTAGCGGGGGGATATCCTACAATGAGCAGTTCTTC
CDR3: CASSQDPQTSGGISYNEQFF

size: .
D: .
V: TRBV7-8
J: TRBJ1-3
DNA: TGTGCCAGCAGCTTAGGATTTGGTGGAAACACCATATATTTT
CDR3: CASSLGFGGNTIYF

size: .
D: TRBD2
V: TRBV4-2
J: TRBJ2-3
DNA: TGTGCCAGCAGCCAATCCCCCGCTAGCGGGGTAGATACGCAGTATTTT
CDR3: CASSQSPASGVDTQYF

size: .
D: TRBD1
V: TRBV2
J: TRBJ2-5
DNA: TGTGCCAGCGGCGACCCCTCGGTTCAGGGGGCAGGGGAGACCCAGTACTTC
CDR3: CASGDPSVQGAGETQYF